Following are 18 T cell receptor beta chains from one sample sequenced in a study of blood T cells in healthy people across ages. Alongside a J-beta primer mix, a sample-barcoded 5' primer served in a second PCR lasting roughly 7 to 11 cycles. TCRdb redid the calling of the 5' RACE reads with MiXCR, one entry per CDR3 protein. The sample has about 970,000 distinct CDR3 sequences; roughly 51% are singletons. The sequenced sample was blood. Every receptor here comes from a woman between 55 and 75 years old in good health.

The chain joins TRBV5-1 to TRBJ2-5; TRBD1 is a possible D gene (5 bases). Germline CDR1 SGHRS, CDR2 YFSETQ. The V gene lost 7 bases and the J gene lost 5 bases, with 15 bases spanning the gap. The CDR3 length is 13 residues. The CDR3 DNA reads TGCGCCAGCGTGGACACCGCCCTGGAGACCCAGTACTTC. It encodes CASVDTALETQYF.

The CDR3 sequence: CASSELGGTEQYF. The CDR3 DNA reads TGTGCCAGCAGTGAATTAGGTGGGACCGAGCAGTACTTC. The J gene is TRBJ2-7, the V gene TRBV25-1, with D tentatively TRBD1 or TRBD2 (5 bases each). V gave up 1 base and J gave up 6 bases, with 10 bases separating them. The CDR3 spans 13 residues. Per the germline V gene, CDR1 is MGHDK and CDR2 is SYGVNS.

This chain joins TRBV7-9 and TRBJ2-3; TRBD2 aligns across 7 bases. This CDR3 has 16 amino acids. The junction had 14 bases not matched to a gene; V was cut back by 5 bases and J by 6 bases. The germline CDR1 and CDR2 sequences are SEHNR and FQNEAQ (reference sequence). This chain's CDR3 is CASSLQTGGWEDTQYF. In DNA form, the CDR3 reads TGTGCCAGCAGCCTTCAAACGGGAGGCTGGGAGGATACGCAGTATTTT.

Here the CDR3 reads CSARGGRRSYNEQYF. DNA for the CDR3: TGCAGTGCTAGAGGGGGCCGGCGCTCCTACAATGAGCAGTACTTC. The chain recombines TRBV20-1 with TRBJ2-1, with a weak D call TRBD1 (5 bases). TRBJ2-7 matches the DNA end more closely, so the J call is doubtful. The CDR3 is 15 amino acids. The germline CDR1 and CDR2 sequences are DFQATT and SNEGSKA (reference sequence).

The CDR3 nucleotides read TGCAGTGCTGGCCCAGGGGCCGCCCCCTATGGCTACACCTTC. This encodes CSAGPGAAPYGYTF. The chain carries TRBV20-1 and TRBJ1-2; a weak D match, TRBD1 (6 bases). Trimming pared 5 bases from V and 4 bases from J, leaving 17 bases between. The germline gives CDR1 DFQATT, CDR2 SNEGSKA (reference sequence). The CDR3 totals 14 residues.

V and J are TRBV7-8 and TRBJ1-2; weak D call: TRBD1 (5 bases). Between the trimmed V and J ends, which lost 0 bases and 0 bases, there was a span of 8 bases. In germline, CDR1 is SGHVS, CDR2 FQNEAQ. The CDR3 length is 15 residues. CDR3 in amino acids: CASSLAPGPNYGYTF. CDR3 sequence (DNA): TGTGCCAGCAGCTTAGCTCCGGGGCCTAACTATGGCTACACCTTC.

V and J are TRBV20-1 and TRBJ2-3, with TRBD2 matching 12 bases. The V gene end was trimmed by 1 base and the J gene end by 0 bases; junction bases not matched to a gene: 11. The length of the CDR3 is 19 residues. Germline CDR1 reads DFQATT; CDR2 reads SNEGSKA (reference sequence). This CDR3 reads CSARGLAGGITSSTDTQYF. In DNA form, the CDR3 reads TGCAGTGCTAGAGGTCTAGCGGGAGGGATCACCTCAAGCACAGATACGCAGTATTTT.

This clonotype has only one observation. This chain links TRBV27 with TRBJ2-3, with D possibly TRBD2 on 5 matching bases. Deletions cut 7 bases from V and 4 bases from J, with 15 bases between. Germline CDR1 is MNHEY and CDR2 is SMNVEV (reference sequence). This CDR3 is 14 amino acids long. The CDR3 DNA is TGTGCCAGCACCCTATTAGGTAGCGCAGATACGCAGTATTTT. As protein: CASTLLGSADTQYF.

The genes are TRBV13 and TRBJ2-7; D is unclear. Looked up from germline, CDR1 is PRHDT and CDR2 is FYEKMQ (reference sequence). The CDR3 is made up of 13 amino acids. Trimming took 5 bases from V and 5 from J, leaving 13 bases between them. The CDR3 loop reads CASSNSVRNEQYF. CDR3 bases: TGTGCCAGCAGCAACAGTGTTAGAAACGAGCAGTACTTC.

The chain recombines TRBV3-1 with TRBJ2-7; D uncertain. This CDR3 spans 15 amino acids. V lost 4 bases and J lost 2, with 15 bases in between. The germline V gene has CDR1 LGHDT and CDR2 YNNKEL (reference sequence). In DNA form, the CDR3 reads TGTGCCAGCAGCCCTGTAGACAACTTACCCTACGAGCAGTACTTC. This sequence encodes CASSPVDNLPYEQYF.

This chain joins TRBV28 and TRBJ2-3, with 12 nucleotides matching TRBD2. Germline lookup yields CDR1 MDHEN and CDR2 SYDVKM. The junction had 8 bases not matched to a gene; V was cut back by 7 bases and J by 6 bases. The CDR3 contains 15 residues. Here the CDR3 DNA reads TGTGCCAGCAACCTAGCGGGAGGGAGGTCCGATACGCAGTATTTT. This gives the protein CASNLAGGRSDTQYF.

V usage is TRBV29-1 and J usage is TRBJ2-1; 9 bases match TRBD1. This CDR3 comprises 16 residues. V shed 1 base, J shed 4 bases, and the junction held 8 bases outside the gene matches. Germline values: CDR1 SQVTM, CDR2 ANQGSEA. The CDR3 nucleotides are TGCAGCGTTGAAGGGGAACAGGGGGCGGCGTACAATGAGCAGTTCTTC. Protein: CSVEGEQGAAYNEQFF.

This chain uses TRBV20-1 with TRBJ2-5, with 7 positions matching TRBD2. The CDR3 totals 13 residues. Germline V gene lookup returns CDR1 DFQATT and CDR2 SNEGSKA (reference sequence). V shed 5 bases and J 4 bases; nucleotides not matched to a gene: 7. The CDR3 sequence is CSAPEWGGETQYF. Here the CDR3 DNA reads TGCAGTGCTCCAGAGTGGGGGGGAGAGACCCAGTACTTC.

With respect to this clonotype: The junction shows a germline mismatch at one end, possibly a read error. This sequence joins TRBV12-3 or TRBV12-4 and TRBJ2-1; D possibly corresponds to TRBD2 (6 bases). This CDR3 has 15 residues. This CDR3 reads CASSFPGLRYNKQFF. CDR3 sequence (DNA): TGTGCCAGCAGTTTCCCGGGACTCCGTTACAATAAGCAGTTCTTC.

The chain has TRBV20-1 and TRBJ2-7; 11 positions agree with TRBD2. V shed 0 bases, J shed 3 bases, and the junction held 13 bases outside the gene matches. The CDR3 extends over 18 amino acids. Germline CDR1 reads DFQATT; CDR2 reads SNEGSKA (reference sequence). The CDR3 reads CSARDATSGVGSLYEQYF. The CDR3 nucleotides are TGCAGTGCTAGAGATGCGACTAGCGGGGTTGGGTCCCTCTACGAGCAGTACTTC.

This chain uses TRBV6-2 or TRBV6-3 with TRBJ2-2; D remains ambiguous. The V end lost 6 bases, the J end lost 7 bases, and 9 bases lay between the germline ends. The CDR3 has 12 residues. Germline assignment: CDR1 MNHEY and CDR2 SVGEGT. The CDR3 loop is CASSYNLGELFF. The CDR3 nucleotides read TGTGCCAGCAGCTACAACCTCGGGGAGCTGTTTTTT.

This clonotype was picked up a small number of times. The chain employs TRBV20-1 and TRBJ2-1, with D unclear. The V and J ends lost 5 bases and 7 bases respectively, with 15 bases between them. The length of the CDR3 is 13 residues. Per the germline V gene, CDR1 is DFQATT and CDR2 is SNEGSKA (reference sequence). This CDR3 is CSASPPSVNEQFF. The CDR3 nucleotides read TGCAGTGCTTCCCCCCCGTCTGTGAATGAGCAGTTCTTC.

V gene TRBV4-1 combines with J gene TRBJ2-4, with D possibly TRBD1 on 5 matching bases. The better agreement between TRBJ2-7 and the DNA end casts doubt on the J call. CDR1 and CDR2 (germline): MGHRA, YSYEKL. This CDR3 spans 14 amino acids. CDR3 residues: CASSQDETAYEQYF. In DNA form, the CDR3 reads TGCGCCAGCAGCCAAGATGAGACAGCCTACGAGCAGTACTTC.